This passage covers 24 T cell receptor beta chains from one sample sequenced in a study of CD8+CD57+ T cells in acquired aplastic anemia. Patients who underwent sequencing had shown CD8+CD57+ cell expansion by flow cytometry. TCR beta VDJ and CDR3 profiling used genomic DNA as template. TCRdb ran MiXCR on the reads and lists one entry per CDR3 protein. This sample has about 150,000 distinct CDR3 sequences; over 40% occur once, and the top ten carry 2.5% to 3.5%. The sequencing sample was made of sorted CD4+, CD8+, or CD8+CD57+ T cells (not recorded which) from PBMCs. The origin of the receptors is a human donor with aplastic anemia.

This clonotype showed up many times. The V call is TRBV12-5, the J call TRBJ1-1, with D maybe TRBD1 (5 bases). Germline V lookup: CDR1 LGHNT, CDR2 FRNRAP. The germline V and J ends were trimmed by 4 bases and 3 bases, with 12 bases remaining between them. The CDR3 runs 14 residues. The CDR3 loop is CASGSGGWDTEAFF. DNA for the CDR3: TGTGCTAGTGGTTCTGGGGGATGGGACACTGAAGCTTTCTTT.

This clonotype has only a few counts. A much larger clone lies a single base off, so this may be a read error. Because it lacks the conserved phenylalanine or tryptophan at the end, this CDR3 is likely a read error. The genes are TRBV20-1 and TRBJ2-1, with 7 bases lining up with TRBD2. The ends lost 6 bases at V and 6 bases at J; junction bases unmatched: 8. Looked up from germline, CDR1 is DFQATT and CDR2 is SNEGSKA (reference sequence). There are 13 residues in the CDR3. The CDR3 sequence: CSARPLAANEQFS. The CDR3 coding sequence is TGCAGTGCCCGACCCCTAGCGGCCAATGAGCAGTTCTCC.

This clonotype was observed many times. The genes are TRBV6-1 and TRBJ1-1; possibly TRBD1 for D (5 bases). CDR3 length equals 14 residues. CDR1 is MNHNS, CDR2 SASEGT, per germline. V gave up 8 bases and J gave up 0 bases, with 13 bases separating them. The CDR3 sequence: CASHSGHMNTEAFF. The CDR3, as DNA: TGTGCCAGCCACTCAGGGCATATGAACACTGAAGCTTTCTTT.

The table lists this clonotype with a few counts. The chain has TRBV2 and TRBJ1-2; TRBD1 is a possible D gene (6 bases). The CDR3 has 13 residues. Germline lookup yields CDR1 SNHLY and CDR2 FYNNEI. V was shortened by 7 bases and J by 6 bases, with 15 bases between the two germline ends. The DNA of the CDR3 is TGTGCCAGCACCGAAACAGGGAGGGATGGCTACACCTTC. This translates into CASTETGRDGYTF.

Ten or more counts support this clonotype. This chain links TRBV19 with TRBJ2-3; 8 bases are a match to TRBD1. The CDR3 sequence is 14 residues long. The germline gives CDR1 LNHDA, CDR2 SQIVND (reference sequence). V was pared by 5 bases and J by 3 bases, with 4 bases of the junction left unmatched. The CDR3 sequence is CASSLRQGTDTQYF. DNA of the CDR3: TGTGCCAGTAGTCTCCGACAGGGGACAGATACGCAGTATTTT.

This clonotype was seen only once. The CDR3 protein is CASSDPSWDEQYF. CDR3 coding DNA: TGTGCCAGCAGTGACCCTTCCTGGGACGAGCAGTACTTC. V gene TRBV6-4 combines with J gene TRBJ2-7, with unresolved D. Germline V gives CDR1 MRHNA, CDR2 SNTAGT. V lost 2 bases and J lost 5, with 10 bases in between. This CDR3 is built from 13 residues.

Only one count was recorded for this clonotype. V is TRBV7-9 and J is TRBJ2-7; D is undetermined. Germline CDR1 is SEHNR and CDR2 is FQNEAQ (reference sequence). Trimming cost V 9 bases and J 3 bases, with 9 bases left between them. The CDR3 is made up of 11 amino acids. CDR3 region: CARIAYYEQYF. The CDR3 region has the DNA TGTGCCAGAATAGCATACTACGAGCAGTACTTC.

This clonotype was observed a few times. The V gene is TRBV7-9, the J gene TRBJ2-7; 7 bases agree with TRBD2. The CDR3 runs 14 residues. Trimming removed 0 bases from V and 2 bases from J; junction bases left unmatched: 1. CDR1 and CDR2 from the germline V gene are SEHNR and FQNEAQ (reference sequence). This CDR3 is CASSLAGTTYEQYF. Here the CDR3 DNA reads TGTGCCAGCAGCTTAGCCGGGACTACCTACGAGCAGTACTTC.

This clonotype was counted many times. The V gene is TRBV3-1, the J gene TRBJ1-6; D not resolved. Between the trimmed V and J ends, which lost 1 base and 10 bases, there was a span of 8 bases. The germline V gene has CDR1 LGHDT and CDR2 YNNKEL (reference sequence). The CDR3 runs to 13 residues. CDR3 amino acids: CASSQGQKSPLHF. DNA for the CDR3: TGTGCCAGCAGCCAAGGACAAAAGTCACCCCTCCACTTT.

This clonotype was detected a few times. Since a much larger clone is just one base distant, this may be a read error. This chain uses TRBV9 with TRBJ2-3; D not certain. Trimming took off 1 base at V and 4 bases at J, with 16 bases between the two ends. The CDR3 loop spans 16 amino acids. Germline V lookup: CDR1 SGDLS, CDR2 YYNGEE. The CDR3 reads CASSVNPAGVADTQYF. The CDR3 bases are TGTGCCAGCAGCGTAAACCCAGCAGGAGTCGCAGATACGCAGTATTTT.

Comments on this clonotype: This could be a read error, since a much larger clone is one nucleotide away. V is TRBV4-2 and J is TRBJ1-5, with unresolved D. CDR1 LGHNA and CDR2 YNFKEQ come from the germline V gene. This CDR3 has 14 amino acids. CDR3 nucleotide sequence: TGTGCCAGCGGCCAAGATCGGGTAAATCAGCCCCAGCATTTT. Its translation: CASGQDRVNQPQHF.

DNA of the CDR3: TGTGCCAGCAGTTACTCGTCGGGGGGGACAGGGTCCAATGAGCAGTTCTTC. As protein: CASSYSSGGTGSNEQFF. The chain is built from TRBV6-6 and TRBJ2-1; weak D call: TRBD1 (9 bases). This CDR3 contains 17 residues. Trimming removed 0 bases at V and 6 bases at J, with 18 bases between. Germline V CDR1 and CDR2: MNHNY, SVGAGI (reference sequence).

The chain combines TRBV2 with TRBJ2-1, with D possibly TRBD2 on 5 matching bases. Trimming stripped 2 bases from V and 7 bases from J, with 18 bases between. The CDR3 loop spans 16 amino acids. Germline lookup yields CDR1 SNHLY and CDR2 FYNNEI. CDR3 in amino acids: CASSEMGSPRANEQFF. The CDR3 DNA sequence: TGTGCCAGCAGTGAAATGGGTAGCCCGAGGGCAAATGAGCAGTTCTTC.

The V call is TRBV25-1, the J call TRBJ2-5; 9 bases match TRBD2. Trimming cost V 6 bases and J 2 bases; bases outside gene matches: 7. The CDR3 spans 15 residues. Germline CDR1 reads MGHDK; CDR2 reads SYGVNS. CDR3 DNA sequence: TGTGCCAGCAGCCGAATAGCGGGGGAACAAGAGACCCAGTACTTC. Protein: CASSRIAGEQETQYF.

The table lists this clonotype with a few counts. J is TRBJ2-1 and V is TRBV18; no definite D call. This CDR3 spans 12 amino acids. From germline, CDR1 is KGHSH and CDR2 LQKENI. Trimming left V 3 bases short and J 6 bases short, with 6 bases between. The CDR3, as DNA: TGTGCCAGCTCACCTCCACGCAATGAGCAGTTCTTC. Its translation: CASSPPRNEQFF.

In regard to this clonotype: This could be a read error, since a much larger clone is one nucleotide away. This chain uses TRBV12-3 or TRBV12-4 with TRBJ1-4, with TRBD1 matching over 8 bases. There are 15 residues in the CDR3. CDR3 coding DNA: TGTGCCAGCAGTTTGACAGGGGATGCGAGAGAAAAACTGTCTTTT. Encoded protein: CASSLTGDAREKLSF.

This rearrangement joins TRBV2 to TRBJ2-7; D remains ambiguous. CDR3 length: 15 residues. Trimming removed 3 bases from V and 0 bases from J, with 12 bases in between. CDR1 is SNHLY, CDR2 FYNNEI, per germline. CDR3 residues: CASSESPGSSYEQYF. CDR3 nucleotide sequence: TGTGCCAGCAGTGAGAGCCCAGGCAGCTCCTACGAGCAGTACTTC.

CDR3 sequence: CATSDRDRPGKLFF. CDR3 in DNA: TGTGCCACCAGTGATAGGGACAGGCCGGGAAAACTGTTTTTT. This chain joins TRBV24-1 and TRBJ1-4; 8 positions match TRBD1. Germline CDR1 and CDR2: KGHDR and SFDVKD. This CDR3 contains 14 residues. J gave up 10 bases and V 3 bases, and 6 bases lay outside the gene matches.

The chain employs TRBV9 and TRBJ2-7; TRBD1 aligns across 9 bases. The CDR3 covers 14 residues. Germline V gene sequence: CDR1 SGDLS, CDR2 YYNGEE. V lost 3 bases to trimming and J lost 6 bases; unmatched junction nucleotides: 7. CDR3 protein: CASSAQQGAGEQYF. In nucleotides, the CDR3 is TGTGCCAGCAGCGCTCAACAGGGGGCAGGCGAGCAGTACTTC.

The chain couples TRBV7-8 to TRBJ2-7; D is uncertain. The V gene's germline CDR1 is SGHVS and CDR2 FQNEAQ. V was clipped by 3 bases and J by 4 bases, with 10 bases between them. The CDR3 totals 13 residues. DNA of the CDR3: TGTGCCAGCAGCTTCCGACATGGGTACGAGCAGTACTTC. Its protein product is CASSFRHGYEQYF. Combining the CDR3 with reference TRBV7-8 and TRBJ2-7 gives the whole variable domain GAGVSQSPRYKVAKRGQDVALRCDPISGHVSLFWYQQALGQGPEFLTYFQNEAQLDKSGLPSDRFFAERPEGSVSTLKIQRTQQEDSAVYLCASSFRHGYEQYFGPGTRLTVT.

There are many counts of this clonotype. The chain uses TRBV7-7 and TRBJ2-3; 8 bases map to TRBD1. The CDR3 spans 14 residues. Germline CDR1 SSHAT, CDR2 FNYEAQ (reference sequence). V gave up 1 base and J gave up 5 bases; unmatched junction bases: 2. CDR3 loop: CASSLGTGLDTQYF. As DNA, the CDR3 is TGTGCCAGCAGCTTAGGGACAGGGTTAGATACGCAGTATTTT.

The V call is TRBV19, the J call TRBJ2-4, with D unresolved. The CDR3 consists of 13 residues. The germline gives CDR1 LNHDA, CDR2 SQIVND (reference sequence). Trimming stripped 6 bases from V and 0 bases from J, with 6 bases between. The CDR3 DNA follows: TGTGCCAGTAGCCCAGTAGCCAAAAACATTCAGTACTTC. Its protein product is CASSPVAKNIQYF.

This clonotype was detected a few times. The germline gene is not matched at one end of the junction; a read error may be the cause. This chain uses TRBV10-3 with TRBJ1-5; 10 bases are a match to TRBD1. The CDR3 is made up of 18 amino acids. Germline V gives CDR1 ENHRY, CDR2 SYGVKD. The DNA for the CDR3 is TGTGCCAGCAGTTACTCCGGGACAGGGGTTTTGGGCAATCAGCCCCAGCATTTT. It encodes CASSYSGTGVLGNQPQHF.

This clonotype was detected ten times or more. The V and J genes are TRBV10-3 and TRBJ2-5; the match to TRBD2 covers 7 bases. The CDR3 runs 15 residues. Trimming removed 1 base from V and 3 bases from J; junction bases left unmatched: 5. CDR1 is ENHRY, CDR2 SYGVKD, per germline. The CDR3 loop is CAISEWGGGKETQYF. DNA of the CDR3: TGTGCCATCAGTGAGTGGGGGGGGGGAAAAGAGACCCAGTACTTC.